This paragraph covers one T cell receptor (beta chain) sequence. What it binds is unknown. This sample was included in a study of cytomegalovirus exposure and HLA in healthy donors. Study-wide findings and caveats: Follow-up analysis later connected one missense variant in DCLRE1C with trimming of TCR beta V- and J-genes.

The PCR was carried out with 60 Vbeta primers and 13 Jbeta primers. Profiled with immunoSEQ multiplex PCR; TCRdb holds only in-frame clones, not every one. This sample's clone table lists around 140,000 clones. The CDR3 spans 11 residues. Trimming removed 5 bases from V and 8 bases from J; junction bases left unmatched: 5. The germline V gene has CDR1 DFQATT and CDR2 SNEGSKA (reference sequence). The rearrangement joins TRBV20-1 to TRBJ1-2, with TRBD1 matching 7 bases. The receptor was derived from a woman aged 40 to 55 in good health and CMV-seronegative. The material sequenced was PBMCs. CDR3 sequence: CSAYQGEGYTF. CDR3 DNA sequence: TGCAGTGCTTATCAGGGGGAAGGCTACACCTTC.